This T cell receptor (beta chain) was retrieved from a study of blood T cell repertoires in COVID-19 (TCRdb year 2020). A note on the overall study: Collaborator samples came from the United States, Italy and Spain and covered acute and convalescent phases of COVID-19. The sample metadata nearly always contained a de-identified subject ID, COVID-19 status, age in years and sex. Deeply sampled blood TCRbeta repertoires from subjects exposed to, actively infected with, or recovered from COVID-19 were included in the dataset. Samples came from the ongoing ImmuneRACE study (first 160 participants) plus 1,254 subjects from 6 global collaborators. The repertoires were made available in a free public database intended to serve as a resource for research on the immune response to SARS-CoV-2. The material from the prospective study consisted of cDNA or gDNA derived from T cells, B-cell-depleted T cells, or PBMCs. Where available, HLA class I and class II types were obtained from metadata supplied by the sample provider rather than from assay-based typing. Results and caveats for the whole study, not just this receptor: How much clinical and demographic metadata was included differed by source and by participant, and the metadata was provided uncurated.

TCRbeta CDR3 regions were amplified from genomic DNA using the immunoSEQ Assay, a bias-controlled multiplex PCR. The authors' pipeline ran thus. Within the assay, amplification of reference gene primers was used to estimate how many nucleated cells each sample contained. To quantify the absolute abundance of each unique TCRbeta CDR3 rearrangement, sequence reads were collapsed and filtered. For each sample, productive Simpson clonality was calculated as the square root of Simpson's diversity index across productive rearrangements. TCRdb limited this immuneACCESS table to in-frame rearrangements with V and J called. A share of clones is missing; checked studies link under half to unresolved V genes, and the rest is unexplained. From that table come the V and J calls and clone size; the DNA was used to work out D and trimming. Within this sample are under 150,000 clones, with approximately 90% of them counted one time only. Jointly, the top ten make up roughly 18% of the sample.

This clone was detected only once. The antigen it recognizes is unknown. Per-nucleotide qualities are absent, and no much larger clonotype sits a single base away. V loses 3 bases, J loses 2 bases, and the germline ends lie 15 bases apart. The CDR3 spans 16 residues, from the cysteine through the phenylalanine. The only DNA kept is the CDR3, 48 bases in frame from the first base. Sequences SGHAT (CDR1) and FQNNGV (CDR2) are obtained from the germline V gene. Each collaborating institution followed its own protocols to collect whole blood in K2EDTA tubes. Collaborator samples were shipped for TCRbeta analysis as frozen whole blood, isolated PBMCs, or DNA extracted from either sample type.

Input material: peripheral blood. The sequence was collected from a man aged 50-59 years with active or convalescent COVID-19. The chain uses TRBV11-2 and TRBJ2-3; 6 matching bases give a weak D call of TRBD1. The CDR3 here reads CASSLTGTPTTDTQYF. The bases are TGTGCCAGCAGCTTGACCGGGACACCAACCACAGATACGCAGTATTTT.